This TCR beta chain comes out of a study of T cells in Graves' hyperthyroidism and ophthalmopathy. It was RNA transcripts that yielded the amplified TCR beta CDR3 regions. First-round RT-PCR with HTBI primers amplified the TCR CDR3 region. TCRdb reprocessed the multiplex PCR reads via MiXCR and lists one record per CDR3 protein. The repertoire consists of fewer than 400,000 distinct CDR3 sequences, with roughly 15% occurring once and the leading ten covering around 34%. This clonotype was observed many times. What it binds is not known. In patients aged 18 to 65, hyperthyroidism was newly diagnosed, with duration under 2 months. Per germline, CDR1 SGHKS and CDR2 YYEKEE (reference sequence). CDR3 length: 15 amino acids. V shed 4 bases and J 6 bases; nucleotides not matched to a gene: 6. Overall study findings and caveats: Most thyroid clonotypes expanded above 0.001 appeared in blood too.

The chain combines TRBV5-5 with TRBJ2-1; 11 bases line up with TRBD2. This TCR was sampled from a man under 40 with Graves' hyperthyroidism. What was sequenced was blood. The CDR3 DNA sequence: TGTGCCAGCAGCGCCACTAGCGGGAGTGGCAATGAGCAGTTCTTC. This codes for CASSATSGSGNEQFF.